This T cell receptor (beta chain) appears in the sequencing data of a study of blood T cell repertoires in COVID-19. Study information: The United States, Italy and Spain supplied acute and convalescent COVID-19 samples. T cells, B-cell-depleted T cells, or PBMCs supplied cDNA or gDNA.

The Seattle patients, enrolled during active infection, were followed longitudinally. The V and J ends lost 4 bases and 0 bases respectively, with 4 bases between them. Per the germline V gene, CDR1 is MNHEY and CDR2 is SMNVEV (reference sequence). The CDR3 spans 14 residues. Study processing details: Nucleated cell counts were estimated from reference gene primer amplification. Profiling relied on immunoSEQ multiplex PCR, and the TCRdb table lists in-frame clones only, not all of them. V and J calls and clone size are copied from that table; D and trimming were computed from the DNA. The table records 250,000 to 350,000 clones, about 81% of them present only once.

The rearrangement links TRBV27 to TRBJ1-6; D uncertain. The sequenced sample consisted of peripheral blood. This sequence was found in a human donor with COVID-19, enrolled during active disease. The donor label of this sample is uncertain. The CDR3 bases are TGTGCCAGCAGTTGGAGCTCCTATAATTCACCCCTCCACTTT. Amino acid sequence: CASSWSSYNSPLHF.